This is a list of T cell receptor beta chains from one sample in a study of blood T cells in healthy people across ages. TCRdb used MiXCR to reprocess the 5' RACE reads, holding one entry per CDR3 protein. The sample carries about 580,000 distinct CDR3 sequences, less than 60% recorded once. Sequencing was carried out using blood. Every receptor here comes from a man of 80 years or more in good health. CDR3s include the opening cysteine and the closing phenylalanine or tryptophan. The D gene is left open where the match is weak. Size is omitted from some rows. Given values are once, few, many or a class for expanded clones.

v_gene: TRBV6-2/TRBV6-3
j_gene: TRBJ2-1
d_gene: NA
abundance: NA
CDR3nt: TGTGCCAGCAGTTCCTACTCCTACAATGAGCAGTTCTTC
CDR3aa: CASSSYSYNEQFF

v_gene: TRBV21-1
j_gene: TRBJ1-5
d_gene: NA
abundance: NA
CDR3nt: TGTGCCAGCAGCAAAGTAATCGAGGTGTTAGACGGGACAGGGCCCCCTCAGCCCCAGCATTTT
CDR3aa: CASSKVIEVLDGTGPPQPQHF

v_gene: TRBV2
j_gene: TRBJ2-1
d_gene: TRBD2
abundance: once
CDR3nt: TGTGCCAGCAGTGAGGAGGGGACTAGGGAGTTCTTC
CDR3aa: CASSEEGTREFF

v_gene: TRBV20-1
j_gene: TRBJ1-2
d_gene: NA
abundance: few
CDR3nt: TGCAGTGCTAGGGAAGGCACTGGCTACACCTTC
CDR3aa: CSAREGTGYTF

v_gene: TRBV10-3
j_gene: TRBJ1-1
d_gene: NA
abundance: NA
CDR3nt: TGTGCCATCAGTGAAATGGGGGGGAACACTGAAGCTTTCTTT
CDR3aa: CAISEMGGNTEAFF

v_gene: TRBV12-3/TRBV12-4
j_gene: TRBJ1-2
d_gene: NA
abundance: few
CDR3nt: TGTGCCAGCAGTTTGGTCCTAGACTACTATGGCTACACCTTC
CDR3aa: CASSLVLDYYGYTF

v_gene: TRBV7-9
j_gene: TRBJ2-3
d_gene: TRBD1
abundance: NA
CDR3nt: TGTGCCAGCAGCTTAGGGAGAAAGACAGGGGGCAGTACAGATACGCAGTATTTT
CDR3aa: CASSLGRKTGGSTDTQYF

v_gene: TRBV20-1
j_gene: TRBJ1-5
d_gene: NA
abundance: NA
CDR3nt: TGCAGTGCTAGGAGCCGCAGCCGCAATCAGCCCCAGCATTTT
CDR3aa: CSARSRSRNQPQHF

v_gene: TRBV7-2
j_gene: TRBJ1-1
d_gene: TRBD1
abundance: few
CDR3nt: TGTGCCAGCTCGGACAGGGGTCGTCTCACTGAAGCTTTCTTT
CDR3aa: CASSDRGRLTEAFF

v_gene: TRBV2
j_gene: TRBJ2-7
d_gene: TRBD2
abundance: NA
CDR3nt: TGTGCCAGCAGTGGTTGGACTAGCGGGGCTGTTGAGCAGTACTTC
CDR3aa: CASSGWTSGAVEQYF